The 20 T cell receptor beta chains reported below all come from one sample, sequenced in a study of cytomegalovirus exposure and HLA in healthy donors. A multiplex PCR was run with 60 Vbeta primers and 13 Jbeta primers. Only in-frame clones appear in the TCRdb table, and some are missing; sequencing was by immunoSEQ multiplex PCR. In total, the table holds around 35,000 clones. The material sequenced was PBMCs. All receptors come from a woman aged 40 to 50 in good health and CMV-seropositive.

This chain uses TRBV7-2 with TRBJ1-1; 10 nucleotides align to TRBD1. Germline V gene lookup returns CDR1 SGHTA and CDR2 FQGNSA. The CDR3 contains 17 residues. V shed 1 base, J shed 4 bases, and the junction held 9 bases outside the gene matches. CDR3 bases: TGTGCCAGCAGCTTAGGGAGACAGGGGGCGGTGTCCACTGAAGCTTTCTTT. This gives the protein CASSLGRQGAVSTEAFF.

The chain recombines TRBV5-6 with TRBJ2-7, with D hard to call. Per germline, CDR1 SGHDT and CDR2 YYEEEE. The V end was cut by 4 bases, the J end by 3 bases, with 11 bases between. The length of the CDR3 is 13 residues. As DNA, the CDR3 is TGTGCCAGCAGCCCTGGGCCGAACTACGAGCAGTACTTC. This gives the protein CASSPGPNYEQYF.

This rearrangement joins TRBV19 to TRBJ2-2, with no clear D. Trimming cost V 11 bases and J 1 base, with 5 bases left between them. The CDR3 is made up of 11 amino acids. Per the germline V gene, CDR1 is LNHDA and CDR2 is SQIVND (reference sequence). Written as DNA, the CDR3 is TGTGCCTCGGGGAACACCGGGGAGCTGTTTTTT. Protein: CASGNTGELFF.

This chain's CDR3 is CASQGRSSYNSPLHF. CDR3 sequence (DNA): TGTGCCAGCCAGGGCAGGTCCTCCTATAATTCACCCCTCCACTTT. The V call is TRBV2, the J call TRBJ1-6; D is possibly TRBD1 (5 bases). The length of the CDR3 is 15 residues. Germline-derived CDR1 and CDR2 are SNHLY and FYNNEI. The V gene lost 8 bases and the J gene lost 0 bases, with 11 bases spanning the gap.

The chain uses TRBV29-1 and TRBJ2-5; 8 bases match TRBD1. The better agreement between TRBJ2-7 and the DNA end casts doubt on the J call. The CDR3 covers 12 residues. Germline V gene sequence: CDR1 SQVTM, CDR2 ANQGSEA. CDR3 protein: CSVRGQVYEQYF. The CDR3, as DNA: TGCAGCGTCAGGGGACAGGTCTACGAGCAGTACTTC.

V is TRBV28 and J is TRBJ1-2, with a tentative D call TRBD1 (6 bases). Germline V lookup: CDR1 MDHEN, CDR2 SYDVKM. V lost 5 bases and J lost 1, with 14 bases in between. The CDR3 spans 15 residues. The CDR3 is CASSTRQAYNYGYTF. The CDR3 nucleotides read TGTGCCAGCAGTACCCGACAGGCGTATAACTATGGCTACACCTTC.

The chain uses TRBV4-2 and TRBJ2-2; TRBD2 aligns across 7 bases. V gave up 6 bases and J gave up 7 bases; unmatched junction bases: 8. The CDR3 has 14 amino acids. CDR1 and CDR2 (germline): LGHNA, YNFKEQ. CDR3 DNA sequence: TGTGCCAGCAGTGGGAGCGGGGTTGGCGGGGAGCTGTTTTTT. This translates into CASSGSGVGGELFF.

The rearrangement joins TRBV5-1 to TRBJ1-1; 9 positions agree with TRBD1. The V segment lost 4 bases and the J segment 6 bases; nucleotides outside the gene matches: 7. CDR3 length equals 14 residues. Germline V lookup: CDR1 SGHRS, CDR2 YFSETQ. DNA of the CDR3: TGCGCCAGCAGCGATACAGGGGGCGGCTCTGAAGCTTTCTTT. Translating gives CASSDTGGGSEAFF.

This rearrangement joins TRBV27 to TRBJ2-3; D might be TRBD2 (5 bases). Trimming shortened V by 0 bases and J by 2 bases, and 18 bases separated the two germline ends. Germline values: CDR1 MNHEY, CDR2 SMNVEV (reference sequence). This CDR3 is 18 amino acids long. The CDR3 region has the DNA TGTGCCAGCAGTTTATCGATTTCCGGGGTCGGTATCACAGATACGCAGTATTTT. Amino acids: CASSLSISGVGITDTQYF.

Written as DNA, the CDR3 is TGTGCCAGCAGCCGAGCGGGGGGGCACAATGAGCAGTTCTTC. Protein product: CASSRAGGHNEQFF. The V call is TRBV9, the J call TRBJ2-1, with 10 bases lining up with TRBD2. J gave up 5 bases and V 4 bases, and 3 bases lay outside the gene matches. Germline CDR1 and CDR2: SGDLS and YYNGEE. CDR3 length: 14 amino acids.

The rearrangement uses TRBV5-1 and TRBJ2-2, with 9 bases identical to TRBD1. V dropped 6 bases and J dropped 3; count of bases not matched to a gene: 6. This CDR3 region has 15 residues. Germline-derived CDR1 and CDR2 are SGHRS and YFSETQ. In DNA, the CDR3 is TGCGCCAGCAATAGGGACAGGGAATACACCGGGGAGCTGTTTTTT. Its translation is CASNRDREYTGELFF.

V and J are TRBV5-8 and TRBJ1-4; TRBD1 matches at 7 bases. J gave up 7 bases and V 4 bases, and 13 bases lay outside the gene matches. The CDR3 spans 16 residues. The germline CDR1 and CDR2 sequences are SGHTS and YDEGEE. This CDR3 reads CASSAYLTGRGEKLFF. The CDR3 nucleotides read TGTGCCAGCAGCGCATATTTGACAGGGAGAGGTGAAAAACTGTTTTTT.

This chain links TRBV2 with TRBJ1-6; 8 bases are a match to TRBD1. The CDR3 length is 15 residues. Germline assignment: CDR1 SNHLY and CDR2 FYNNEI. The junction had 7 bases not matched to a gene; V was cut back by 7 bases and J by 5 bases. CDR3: CASTPGQGDNSPLHF. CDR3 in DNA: TGTGCCAGCACTCCAGGACAGGGCGATAATTCACCCCTCCACTTT.

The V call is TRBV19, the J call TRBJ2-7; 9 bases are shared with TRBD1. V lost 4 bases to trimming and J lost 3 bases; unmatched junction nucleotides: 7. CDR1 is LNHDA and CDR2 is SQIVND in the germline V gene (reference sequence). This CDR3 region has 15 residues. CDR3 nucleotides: TGTGCCAGTAGTACCCCACAGGGGGCGGGCTACGAGCAGTACTTC. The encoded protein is CASSTPQGAGYEQYF.

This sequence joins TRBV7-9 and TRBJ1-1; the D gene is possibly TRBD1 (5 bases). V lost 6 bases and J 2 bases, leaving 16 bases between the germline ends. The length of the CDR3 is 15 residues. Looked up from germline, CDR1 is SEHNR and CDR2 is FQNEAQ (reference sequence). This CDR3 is CASRLKGQGNTEAFF. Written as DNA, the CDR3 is TGTGCCAGCAGACTAAAAGGGCAGGGAAACACTGAAGCTTTCTTT.

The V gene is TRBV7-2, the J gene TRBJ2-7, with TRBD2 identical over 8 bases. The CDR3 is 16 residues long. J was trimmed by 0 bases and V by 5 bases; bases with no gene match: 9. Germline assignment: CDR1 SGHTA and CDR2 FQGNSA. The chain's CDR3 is CASSHAGAGGSYEQYF. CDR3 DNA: TGTGCCAGCAGCCACGCGGGGGCGGGAGGCTCCTACGAGCAGTACTTC.

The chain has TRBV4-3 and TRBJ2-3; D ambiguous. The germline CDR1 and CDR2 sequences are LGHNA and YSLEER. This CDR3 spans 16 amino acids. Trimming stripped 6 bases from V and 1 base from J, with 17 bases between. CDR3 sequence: CASRQNLVTGTDTQYF. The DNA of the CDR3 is TGCGCCAGCAGACAAAATCTAGTAACCGGCACAGATACGCAGTATTTT.

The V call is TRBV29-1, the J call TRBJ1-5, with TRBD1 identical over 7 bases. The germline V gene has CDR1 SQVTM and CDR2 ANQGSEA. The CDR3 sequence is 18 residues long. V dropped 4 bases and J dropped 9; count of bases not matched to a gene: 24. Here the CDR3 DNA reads TGCAGCGTTGCCTCCCGAACCTACAGGGGCGTCCTTCGGGGGCCCCAGCATTTT. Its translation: CSVASRTYRGVLRGPQHF.

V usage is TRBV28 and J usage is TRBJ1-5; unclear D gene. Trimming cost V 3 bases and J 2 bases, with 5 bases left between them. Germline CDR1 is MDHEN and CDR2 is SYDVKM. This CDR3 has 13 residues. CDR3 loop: CASSFSGNQPQHF. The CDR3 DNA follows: TGTGCCAGCAGTTTTTCCGGCAATCAGCCCCAGCATTTT. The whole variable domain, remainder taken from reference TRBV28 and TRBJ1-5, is DVKVTQSSRYLVKRTGEKVFLECVQDMDHENMFWYRQDPGLGLRLIYFSYDVKMKEKGDIPEGYSVSREKKERFSLILESASTNQTSMYLCASSFSGNQPQHFGDGTRLSIL.

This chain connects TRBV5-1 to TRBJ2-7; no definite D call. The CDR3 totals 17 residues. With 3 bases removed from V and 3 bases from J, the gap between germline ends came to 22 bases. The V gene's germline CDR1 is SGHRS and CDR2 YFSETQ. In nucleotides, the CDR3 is TGCGCCAGCAGCTCCGGCACCGCGAGAAGTACTATCTACGAGCAGTACTTC. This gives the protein CASSSGTARSTIYEQYF.